This entry is about one T cell receptor (beta chain). Antigen: not known. Its ends do not fully match the called genes, so a read error is possible. The blood RNA (from unsorted whole blood) was obtained, and germline DNA was also extracted. Patients in the cohort were treatment-naive and living with chronic HBV infection. CDR3 size: 16 residues. The authors made TCR beta cDNA from approximately 500 ng total RNA with a constant-region primer. Nested multiplex PCR, run for three rounds with slightly modified ARM-PCR, yielded TCR beta libraries. A C-beta reverse primer and TRBV1-TRBV30 forward primers served in each of the first two PCR rounds, at ten to eleven cycles apiece. In TCRdb, the multiplex PCR reads were re-called with MiXCR into one record per CDR3 protein. Here the sample spans a few hundred thousand distinct CDR3 sequences, about three fifths being singletons. The data belong to a study of tumor-infiltrating lymphocytes in primary liver carcinoma. Looking at the study overall: Patients had primary liver carcinoma treated by surgical resection. Patients included men and women of 30 to 69 years. Regarding the study as a whole: CD4+ and CD8+ repertoires could not be compared in these unsorted bulk samples.

The sequenced material came from peripheral blood. The chain carries TRBV12-3 or TRBV12-4 and TRBJ1-1, with 8 bases fitting TRBD1. This clonotype was obtained from a woman younger than 45 with primary liver carcinoma and hepatitis B virus infection. The CDR3 sequence: CTSSFVWTGRSTEAFF. CDR3 nucleotide sequence: TGTACCAGCAGTTTTGTATGGACAGGGAGGTCGACTGAAGCTTTCTTT.